The rows below give T cell receptor beta chains drawn from one sample of a study of somatic mutations in cytotoxic T cells in rheumatoid arthritis. Measured with immunoSEQ multiplex PCR; TCRdb has only the in-frame clones, and not every one. The data hold under 20,000 clones, with 80% observed a single time. Input material: CD8+ T cells sorted from blood. The origin of the receptors is an adult with rheumatoid arthritis. The CDR3 runs from the conserved cysteine through the conserved F or W. A D gene is named only where the DNA matches it firmly. A clone size is listed for some rows: how often the clone was seen (once, few, many), or a class if it is expanded.

v_call	clone_size	d_call	j_call	cdr3_nt	cdr3_aa
TRBV5-4	few	NA	TRBJ2-1	TGTGCCAGCAGCCCCTTCTCGGGTAATGAGCAGTTCTTC	CASSPFSGNEQFF
TRBV6-6	NA	TRBD1	TRBJ1-5	TGTGCCAGCAGACGGGACAGGGGATCGGATCAGCCCCAGCATTTT	CASRRDRGSDQPQHF
TRBV7-9	NA	NA	TRBJ1-1	TGTGCCAGCAGCTCAGCCGGGCTCACTGAAGCTTTCTTT	CASSSAGLTEAFF
TRBV5-5	NA	NA	TRBJ1-1	TGTGCCAGCAACCCAAACCCGGGGACGAACACTGAAGCTTTCTTT	CASNPNPGTNTEAFF
TRBV4-1	NA	NA	TRBJ2-3	TGCGCCAGCAGCCTCTCCGAGGATACGCAGTATTTT	CASSLSEDTQYF
TRBV30	NA	NA	TRBJ1-1	TGTGCCTGGAGTGATACGAACACTGAAGCTTTCTTT	CAWSDTNTEAFF
TRBV4-1	NA	NA	TRBJ2-5	TGCGCCAGCAGCCGCGCCTTGGGGGACGGAGAGACCCAGTACTTC	CASSRALGDGETQYF
TRBV2	NA	NA	TRBJ2-4	TGTGCCAGCAGTGGGGCTTCCTCACTCAAAAACATTCAGTACTTC	CASSGASSLKNIQYF
TRBV29-1	NA	TRBD2	TRBJ2-7	TGCAGCGTCCTCCGGCTAGCGGGTTCCTACGAGCAGTACTTC	CSVLRLAGSYEQYF
TRBV7-3	NA	NA	TRBJ1-5	TGTGCCAGCAGCTTAACGAGGCCTCATCAGCCCCAGCATTTT	CASSLTRPHQPQHF
TRBV19	NA	NA	TRBJ1-1	TGTGCCAGTAGTATCGTCGTAGGGTTGGGCACTGAAGCTTTCTTT	CASSIVVGLGTEAFF
TRBV11-2	NA	TRBD2	TRBJ2-3	TGTGCCAGCAGCTTAGCCCCTACTAGCGGGGGGCGCACAGATACGCAGTATTTT	CASSLAPTSGGRTDTQYF
TRBV2	NA	TRBD2	TRBJ2-1	TGTGCCAGCGCGAGACTAGCGGGGGGCCCTTATGACAATGAGCAGTTCTTC	CASARLAGGPYDNEQFF
TRBV6-1	NA	NA	TRBJ1-1	TGTGCCAGCACCCCTCCGGGACACACCAACACTGAAGCTTTCTTT	CASTPPGHTNTEAFF
TRBV6-6	NA	TRBD2	TRBJ2-1	TGTGCCAGCAGTACTAGCGGGGGGGAAAATGAGCAGTTCTTC	CASSTSGGENEQFF
TRBV19	once	NA	TRBJ1-5	TGTGCCAGTAGCCGGAACAGCCCGGAGGATGAGCCCCAGCATTTT	CASSRNSPEDEPQHF
TRBV6-5	once	NA	TRBJ1-1	TGTGCCAGCACCTTCGGAAACCTTGGGACTGAAGCTTTCTTT	CASTFGNLGTEAFF
TRBV27	NA	NA	TRBJ2-7	TGTGCCAGCAGTTTATCCGGGTTCTACGAGCAGTACTTC	CASSLSGFYEQYF
TRBV28	NA	NA	TRBJ2-5	TGTGCCAGCAGTTTGATCCCTCGGGACTCTGTTGAGACCCAGTACTTC	CASSLIPRDSVETQYF
TRBV11-2	NA	NA	TRBJ2-7	TGTGCCAGCAGCTACCCGCCGGGAGACGACGAGCAGTACTTC	CASSYPPGDDEQYF
TRBV21-1	few	NA	TRBJ1-2	TGTGCCAGCAGCGGTGAGCAGGGGAGCTATGGCTACACCTTC	CASSGEQGSYGYTF
TRBV6-1	NA	NA	TRBJ1-5	TGTGCCAGCAGTGAAGCGCCTTGGGATAGCAATCAGCCCCAGCATTTT	CASSEAPWDSNQPQHF
TRBV11-2	NA	NA	TRBJ1-2	TGTGCCAGCAGATCCCGGAGCCCTAACTATGGCTACACCTTC	CASRSRSPNYGYTF
TRBV10-3	NA	TRBD2	TRBJ2-5	TGTGCCATCAGTGAACGAGGACTAGCTTCACAAGAGACCCAGTACTTC	CAISERGLASQETQYF
TRBV5-4	few	NA	TRBJ1-1	TGTGCCAGCAGCCAAGGAGGGTCGACACGTGCCCTTGACACTGAAGCTTTCTTT	CASSQGGSTRALDTEAFF
TRBV23-1	NA	NA	TRBJ1-3	TGCGCCAGCCGGACGAGGAGGAGAAACTCTGGAAACACCATATATTTT	CASRTRRRNSGNTIYF
TRBV7-9	NA	TRBD1	TRBJ2-7	TGTGCCAGCAGCTCGACGGGACAGGGGGCGCGGGAGCAGTACTTC	CASSSTGQGAREQYF
TRBV2	NA	NA	TRBJ2-7	TGTGCCAGCTTAGAGGCTCTGACCTACGAGCAGTACTTC	CASLEALTYEQYF
TRBV9	NA	TRBD1	TRBJ1-2	TGTGCCAGCAGCGTAGCGGACAGGGCGAACTATGGCTACACCTTC	CASSVADRANYGYTF
TRBV6-1	NA	NA	TRBJ1-6	TGTGCCAGCAGTGAAAGGCCGGCACGGAATTCACCCCTCCACTTT	CASSERPARNSPLHF
TRBV5-1	NA	NA	TRBJ1-1	TGCGCCAGCAGCCCTTTCGGGGGGGACACTGAAGCTTTCTTT	CASSPFGGDTEAFF
TRBV27	NA	NA	TRBJ2-5	TGTGCCAGCAGCCTCTACCACGGGGCCCGGGAGACCCAGTACTTC	CASSLYHGARETQYF
TRBV6-5	NA	NA	TRBJ2-3	TGTGCCAGCAGTTACTTCAGCCGTAGCACAGATACGCAGTATTTT	CASSYFSRSTDTQYF
TRBV11-2	NA	NA	TRBJ2-3	TGTGCCAGCAGCTTAGAATATGGTAGCCCGACAGATACGCAGTATTTT	CASSLEYGSPTDTQYF
TRBV5-6	NA	TRBD1	TRBJ1-5	TGTGCCAGCAGCTCAGGGGGCGCGGGTCAGCCCCAGCATTTT	CASSSGGAGQPQHF
TRBV18	NA	TRBD1	TRBJ2-7	TGTGCCAGCTCACCAAGGGGGGCAGGGGGCATGGACGAGCAGTACTTC	CASSPRGAGGMDEQYF
TRBV5-4	NA	NA	TRBJ2-1	TGTGCCAGCAGCTTGACGCTATACAATGAGCAGTTCTTC	CASSLTLYNEQFF
TRBV15	NA	NA	TRBJ1-2	TGTGCCACCAGCAGACCGGGTGGGGGTTATGGCTACACCTTC	CATSRPGGGYGYTF
TRBV7-9	NA	NA	TRBJ2-5	TGTGCCAGCAGCATTGAGACCCAGTACTTC	CASSIETQYF
TRBV7-9	few	NA	TRBJ1-1	TGTGCCAGCAGCTTAGATCTGGAAGCTTTCTTT	CASSLDLEAFF
TRBV7-9	NA	TRBD2	TRBJ2-3	TGTGCCAGCAGCTCCTCTAGCGGGGGAGCAACCACAGATACGCAGTATTTT	CASSSSSGGATTDTQYF
TRBV7-2	NA	TRBD1	TRBJ2-2	TGTGCCAGCAGCTACCGGACAGGGATGAACACCGGGGAGCTGTTTTTT	CASSYRTGMNTGELFF
TRBV27	few	NA	TRBJ2-7	TGTGCCAGCAGCGCAGGGTACGAGCAGTACTTC	CASSAGYEQYF
TRBV11-2	NA	NA	TRBJ1-2	TGTGCCAGCAGCTTAGGAGGGGATCGTGGCTACACCTTC	CASSLGGDRGYTF
TRBV5-1	NA	TRBD2	TRBJ2-5	TGCGCCAGCAGCTACGGGGGGGGACAAGAGACCCAGTACTTC	CASSYGGGQETQYF
TRBV6-5	NA	NA	TRBJ1-2	TGTGCCAGCAGTTACCTAGAGGGGCTTAACTATGGCTACACCTTC	CASSYLEGLNYGYTF
TRBV28	NA	NA	TRBJ2-7	TGTGCCAGCGGGACCTACGAGCAGTACTTC	CASGTYEQYF
TRBV10-3	NA	NA	TRBJ2-1	TGTGCCATCAGTGGCGAGGGAGTTAGAACAGTTAGCTCCTACAATGAGCAGTTCTTC	CAISGEGVRTVSSYNEQFF
TRBV7-9	NA	NA	TRBJ2-4	TGTGCCAGCAGCCACCGGGGCCAGGGGGGGAGAAACATTCAGTACTTC	CASSHRGQGGRNIQYF
TRBV27	NA	TRBD1	TRBJ1-2	TGTGCCAGCAGCGATGGGACAGGGCGCCAATATGGCTACACCTTC	CASSDGTGRQYGYTF
TRBV2	NA	TRBD2	TRBJ2-3	TGTGCCAGCGCTGGGGAGCTAGCGGCGAGCACAGATACGCAGTATTTT	CASAGELAASTDTQYF
TRBV9	NA	NA	TRBJ1-6	TGTGCCAGCAGCGTAGATGGCACGAGCTCCTATAATTCACCCCTCCACTTT	CASSVDGTSSYNSPLHF
TRBV6-5	NA	NA	TRBJ2-6	TGTGCCAGCAGTTTGGGACGGGACTCTGGGGCCAACGTCCTGACTTTC	CASSLGRDSGANVLTF